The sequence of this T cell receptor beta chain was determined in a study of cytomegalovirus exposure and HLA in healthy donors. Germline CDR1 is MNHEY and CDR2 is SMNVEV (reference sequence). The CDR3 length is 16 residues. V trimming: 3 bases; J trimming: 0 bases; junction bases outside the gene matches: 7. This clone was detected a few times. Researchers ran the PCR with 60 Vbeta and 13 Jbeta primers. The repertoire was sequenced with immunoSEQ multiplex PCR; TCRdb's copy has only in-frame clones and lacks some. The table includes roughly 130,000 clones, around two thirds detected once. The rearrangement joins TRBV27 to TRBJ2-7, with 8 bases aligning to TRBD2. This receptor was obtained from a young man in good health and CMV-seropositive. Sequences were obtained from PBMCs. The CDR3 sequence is CASSFGPGGISYEQYF. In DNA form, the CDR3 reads TGTGCCAGCAGTTTCGGACCGGGGGGGATCTCCTACGAGCAGTACTTC.